The source of this TCR beta chain is a study of blood T cell repertoires in COVID-19. Study at large: Samples taken during acute and convalescent COVID-19 were collected in the United States, Italy and Spain. T cells, B-cell-depleted T cells, or PBMCs supplied cDNA or gDNA.

Original data processing: Amplification of reference gene primers provided the estimated nucleated cell counts. The data were produced by immunoSEQ multiplex PCR, yet TCRdb's version contains in-frame clones alone and is incomplete. The DNA was the basis for D and trimming; V, J and clone size are from that table. This sample has 20,000 to 30,000 clones, with more than 75% found just once. Per germline, CDR1 SGHDN and CDR2 FVKESK. The CDR3 runs to 15 residues. The V and J ends lost 0 bases and 2 bases respectively, with 8 bases between them. The clonotype originates from a human donor with active COVID-19. The donor label of this sample is uncertain. The rearrangement uses TRBV14 and TRBJ1-3; D gene uncertain. The source material was peripheral blood. The CDR3, as DNA: TGTGCCAGCAGCCAAGATCCGGGGACTGGAAACACCATATATTTT. Its protein product is CASSQDPGTGNTIYF.